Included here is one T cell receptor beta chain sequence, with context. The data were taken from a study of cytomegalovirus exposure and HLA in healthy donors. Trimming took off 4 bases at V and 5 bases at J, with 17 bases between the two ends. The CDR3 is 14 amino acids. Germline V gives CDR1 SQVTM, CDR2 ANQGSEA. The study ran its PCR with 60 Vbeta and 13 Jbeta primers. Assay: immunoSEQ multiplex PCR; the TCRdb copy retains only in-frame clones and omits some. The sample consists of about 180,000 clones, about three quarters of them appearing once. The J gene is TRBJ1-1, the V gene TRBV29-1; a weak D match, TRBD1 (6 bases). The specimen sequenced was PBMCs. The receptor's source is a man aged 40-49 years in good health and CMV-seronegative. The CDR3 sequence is CSVGGREGGTEAFF. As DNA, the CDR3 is TGCAGCGTTGGTGGCAGGGAGGGGGGTACTGAAGCTTTCTTT.